Below, 3 T cell receptor beta chains from the same sample are listed, as sequenced in a study of blood T cell repertoires in COVID-19. TCRdb's table, derived via immunoSEQ multiplex PCR, lists solely in-frame clones and lacks some. The sample lists 100,000 to 120,000 clones, 76% occurring once. Sequencing was performed on peripheral blood. The receptors derive from an elderly woman with acute or convalescent COVID-19.

The V call is TRBV6-5, the J call TRBJ2-1; D is perhaps TRBD2 (5 bases). The germline CDR1 and CDR2 sequences are MNHEY and SVGAGI. This CDR3 contains 14 residues. The V end lost 2 bases, the J end lost 12 bases, and 17 bases lay between the germline ends. In DNA form, the CDR3 reads TGTGCCAGCAGTTACGGCCGCCGAGCGGAACCGCAGTTCTTC. Amino acid sequence: CASSYGRRAEPQFF.

V gene TRBV3-1 (or the pseudogene TRBV3-2) combines with J gene TRBJ1-1; D may be TRBD1 (6 bases). The CDR3 contains 14 residues. V lost 1 base and J lost 4, with 10 bases in between. CDR1 and CDR2 (germline): LGHDT, YNNKEL (reference sequence). This CDR3 is CASSQVSRGTEAFF. CDR3 bases: TGTGCCAGCAGCCAAGTGTCCAGGGGCACTGAAGCTTTCTTT.

This clone was counted a few times. Additional DNA sequences in this sample encode the identical CDR3. The rearrangement uses TRBV7-9 and TRBJ2-2, with 8 positions matching TRBD1. The CDR3 length is 15 residues. After removal of 5 bases from V and 5 bases from J, the junction contained 7 bases not matched to a gene. In germline, CDR1 is SEHNR, CDR2 FQNEAQ (reference sequence). The CDR3 region is CASSRQGAGTGELFF. The CDR3 DNA is TGTGCCAGCAGCCGCCAGGGGGCCGGTACCGGGGAGCTGTTTTTT.